A single TCR beta chain is shown here with its context. Its antigen is as yet unknown. cDNA prepared by RNA extraction and subsequent reverse transcription served as the template for sequencing. Using immunoSEQ multiplex PCR, the repertoire was profiled, and TCRdb retains in-frame clones only, with some absent. The repertoire holds around 180,000 clones, with roughly three fifths as singletons. With V trimmed by 3 bases and J by 11 bases, 6 bases remained unmatched. The CDR3 totals 11 residues. The germline V gene has CDR1 GTSNPN and CDR2 SVGIG (reference sequence). Described treatment: oral pan-JAK inhibitor, 5-10 mg twice daily. Peripheral blood and lesional scalp punch biopsies were taken from alopecia areata patients. The sample is drawn from a study of CD8+ T cells in alopecia areata. Study information: Among treated patients, severity was scored by affected scalp area percentage.

Study-level results: Numerous expanded lesional clones remained in scalp and blood during tofacitinib. Scalp clonality decreased significantly with tofacitinib, and so did expanded CD8+ clones among the top 100.

The source material was CD4+ T cells sorted from blood, sampled at week 49, from a patient treated with tofacitinib. The chain is built from TRBV30 and TRBJ1-1; 7 nucleotides line up with TRBD1. The origin of this receptor is a human donor with alopecia areata. CDR3 coding DNA: TGTGCCTGGAGCGCCGGGACAGTGGCTTTCTTT. It specifies CAWSAGTVAFF.